The source of this TCR beta chain is a study of STAT5B mutations in CD4+ large granular lymphocyte leukemia. General study points: Data were not HLA-matched across samples.

TCRdb's table, derived via immunoSEQ multiplex PCR, lists solely in-frame clones and lacks some. The sample yields about 31,000 clones, about 70% seen once. V lost 3 bases and J lost 7; bases outside the gene matches: 3. Per germline, CDR1 SNHLY and CDR2 FYNNEI. CDR3 size: 15 residues. The sample holds a few counts of this clone. Its target is not known. The sequence came from a human donor in good health. The chain joins TRBV2 to TRBJ1-6; 10 bases are shared with TRBD1. The sequencing input was CD4+ T cells from blood buffy coats. The CDR3 DNA is TGTGCCAGCAGTGAGATGGGACAGGGGAATTCACCCCTCCACTTT. It translates to CASSEMGQGNSPLHF.